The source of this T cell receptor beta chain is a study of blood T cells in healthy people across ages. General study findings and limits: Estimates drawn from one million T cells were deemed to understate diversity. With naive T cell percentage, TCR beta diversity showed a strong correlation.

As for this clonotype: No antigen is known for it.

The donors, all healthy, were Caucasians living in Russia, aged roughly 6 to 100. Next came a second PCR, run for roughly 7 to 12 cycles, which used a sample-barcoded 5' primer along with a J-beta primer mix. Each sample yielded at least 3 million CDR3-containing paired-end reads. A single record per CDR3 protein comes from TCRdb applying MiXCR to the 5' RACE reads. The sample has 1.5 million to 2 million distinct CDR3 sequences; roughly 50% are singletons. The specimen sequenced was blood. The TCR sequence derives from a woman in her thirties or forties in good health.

CDR3 sequence reads: CASSLAPGALAEAFF. CDR3 sequence (DNA): TGTGCCAGCAGCTTAGCTCCGGGGGCCCTCGCTGAAGCTTTCTTT. V gene TRBV7-2 combines with J gene TRBJ1-1; D might be TRBD1 (6 bases). The CDR3 has 15 amino acids. Trimming left V 0 bases short and J 6 bases short, with 14 bases between. The germline V gene encodes CDR1 SGHTA and CDR2 FQGNSA.